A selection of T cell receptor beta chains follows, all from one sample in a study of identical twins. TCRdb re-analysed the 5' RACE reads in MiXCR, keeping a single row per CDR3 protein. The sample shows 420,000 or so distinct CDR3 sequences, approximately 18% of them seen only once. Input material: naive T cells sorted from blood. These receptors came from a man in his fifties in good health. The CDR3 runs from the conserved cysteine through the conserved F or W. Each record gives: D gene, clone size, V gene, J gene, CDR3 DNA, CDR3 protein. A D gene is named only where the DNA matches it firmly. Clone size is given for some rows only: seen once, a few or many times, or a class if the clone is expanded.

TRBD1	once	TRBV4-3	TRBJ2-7	TGCGCCAGCAGCCAAGGGACAGGGGTCGGCACCTACGAGCAGTACTTC	CASSQGTGVGTYEQYF
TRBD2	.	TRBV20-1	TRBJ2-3	TGCAGTGCTAGAGTAATTCCGGGTATGACTAGCGGAGCTAGCACAGATACGCAGTATTTT	CSARVIPGMTSGASTDTQYF
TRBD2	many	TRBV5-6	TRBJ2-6	TGTGCCAGCAGCTTGGTGAGCACTAGCGGGACGGGGGCCAACGTCCTGACTTTC	CASSLVSTSGTGANVLTF
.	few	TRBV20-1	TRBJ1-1	TGCAGTGCTAGACCTTACAGGACCATGAACACTGAAGCTTTCTTT	CSARPYRTMNTEAFF
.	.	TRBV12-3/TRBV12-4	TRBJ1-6	TGTGCCAGCAGTTTGGGGCTAGGCCAGTTGACACCCCTCCACTTT	CASSLGLGQLTPLHF
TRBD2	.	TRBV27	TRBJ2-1	TGTGCCAGCAGTCCCAGCCTAGCGGGTGAGCAGTTCTTC	CASSPSLAGEQFF
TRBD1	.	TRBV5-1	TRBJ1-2	TGCGCCAGCAGCGAAAACAGGGGGGACTATGGCTACACCTTC	CASSENRGDYGYTF
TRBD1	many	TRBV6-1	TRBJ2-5	TGTGCCAGCAGTCAATACAGGGGGCAAGAGACCCAGTACTTC	CASSQYRGQETQYF
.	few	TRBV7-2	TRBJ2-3	TGTGCCAGCAGCTCGGACCACACAGATACGCAGTATTTT	CASSSDHTDTQYF
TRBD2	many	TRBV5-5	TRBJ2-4	TGTGCCAGCAGCTCTTGGACTAGCGGGACTACGGGACGGAACATTCAGTACTTC	CASSSWTSGTTGRNIQYF
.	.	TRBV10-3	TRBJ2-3	TGTGCCATCAGTGAAACCGCGGGACTCTCCACAGATACGCAGTATTTT	CAISETAGLSTDTQYF
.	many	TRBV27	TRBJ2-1	TGTGCCAGCAGTTTAGTCAGCGGAGATCCCTACAATGAGCAGTTCTTC	CASSLVSGDPYNEQFF
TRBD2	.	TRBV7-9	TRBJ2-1	TGTGCCAGCAGCTTAGAAGCGGGAGCAACCAATGAGCAGTTCTTC	CASSLEAGATNEQFF
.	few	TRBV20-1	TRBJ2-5	TGCAGTGCTAGAGCCAGGGGGGTTGGGACCCAGTACTTC	CSARARGVGTQYF
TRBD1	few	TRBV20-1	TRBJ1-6	TGCAGTGCTAGAGCTTCTAGGGACAGGGAGAACTCACCCCTCCACTTT	CSARASRDRENSPLHF
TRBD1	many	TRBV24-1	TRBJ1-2	TGTGCCACCGCTACAGGGGGCGACTATGGCTACACCTTC	CATATGGDYGYTF
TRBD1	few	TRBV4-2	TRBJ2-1	TGTGCCAGCAGCCAAGACGGGACAGGGGTCTACAATGAGCAGTTCTTC	CASSQDGTGVYNEQFF
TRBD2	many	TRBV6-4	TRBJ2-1	TGTGCCAGCAGTGCCGTGGGGGAGGGCCCGGATGAGCAGTTCTTC	CASSAVGEGPDEQFF
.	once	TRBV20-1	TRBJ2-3	TGCAGTGCTCCCTTGCTATGGGTGGATCGGGGGGCGGGAGACCCAGATACGCAGTATTTT	CSAPLLWVDRGAGDPDTQYF
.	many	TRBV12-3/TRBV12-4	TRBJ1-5	TGTGCCAGCACTTTCACAACGGGAAATCAGCCCCAGCATTTT	CASTFTTGNQPQHF
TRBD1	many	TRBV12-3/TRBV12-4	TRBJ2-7	TGTGCCAGCAGTTCCCGGGACAGCCATTCCTACGAGCAGTACTTC	CASSSRDSHSYEQYF
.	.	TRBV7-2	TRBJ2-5	TGTGCCAGCAGCTTAGGACCCCAGACCCAAGAGACCCAGTACTTC	CASSLGPQTQETQYF
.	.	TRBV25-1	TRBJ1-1	TGTGCCAGCAGTGGAGGGACACAGAACACTGAAGCTTTCTTT	CASSGGTQNTEAFF
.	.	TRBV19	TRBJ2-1	TGTGCCAGTAGTAGACGGACACGGGCCTACAATGAGCAGTTCTTC	CASSRRTRAYNEQFF
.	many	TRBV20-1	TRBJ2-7	TGCAGTGCTAGCGGGATAACCTACGAGCAGTACTTC	CSASGITYEQYF
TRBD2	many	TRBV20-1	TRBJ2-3	TGCAGTGCTAGTGAGGTAGCGGGGGGGCCTGTTTTGGATACGCAGTATTTT	CSASEVAGGPVLDTQYF
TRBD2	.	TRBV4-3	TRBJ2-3	TGCGCCAGCAGCCTCCCGACCTGGGCTAGCGGGAGTGGGACAGATACGCAGTATTTT	CASSLPTWASGSGTDTQYF
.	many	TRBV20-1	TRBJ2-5	TGCAGTGCTAGAGTGGGGAGAGTGGAGACCCAGTACTTC	CSARVGRVETQYF
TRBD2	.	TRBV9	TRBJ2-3	TGTGCCAGCAGCGTATTGGGGGGGGGAAGGGATACGCAGTATTTT	CASSVLGGGRDTQYF
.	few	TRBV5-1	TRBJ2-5	TGCGCCAGCAGCCCGCGCCCCCAAGAGACCCAGTACTTC	CASSPRPQETQYF
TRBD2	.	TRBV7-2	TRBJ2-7	TGTGCCAGCAGCCGAGGACTAGCGGGAGTCCTGTACGAGCAGTACTTC	CASSRGLAGVLYEQYF
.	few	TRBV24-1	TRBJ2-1	TGTGCCACCAGTGACCCGGACAGTTACAATGAGCAGTTCTTC	CATSDPDSYNEQFF
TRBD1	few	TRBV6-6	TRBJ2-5	TGTGCCAGCAGGCAGACAGGGGGAGAGACCCAGTACTTC	CASRQTGGETQYF
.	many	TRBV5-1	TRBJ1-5	TGCGCCAGCAGCTTGGAGGGCTATAGCAATCAGCCCCAGCATTTT	CASSLEGYSNQPQHF
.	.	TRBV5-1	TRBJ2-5	TGCGCCAGTGGTTTAGGACAGCTGTACCAAGAGACCCAGTACTTC	CASGLGQLYQETQYF
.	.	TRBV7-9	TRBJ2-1	TGTGCCAGCAGCCTCAAGGGCAATGAGCAGTTCTTC	CASSLKGNEQFF
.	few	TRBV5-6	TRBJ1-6	TGTGCCAGCAGCGGACCTTATAATTCACCCCTCCACTTT	CASSGPYNSPLHF
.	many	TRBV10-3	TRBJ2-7	TGTGCCATCAAAGAGACCTACGAGCAGTACTTC	CAIKETYEQYF
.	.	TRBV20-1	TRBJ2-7	TGCAGTGCTAGAGACGGTCCCGCGGACTACGAGCAGTACTTC	CSARDGPADYEQYF
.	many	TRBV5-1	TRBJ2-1	TGCGCCAGCAGCCCCTTAGGTCAGGATGAGCAGTTCTTC	CASSPLGQDEQFF
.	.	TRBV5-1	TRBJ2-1	TGCGCCAGCAAGCTGCACAATGAGCAGTTCTTC	CASKLHNEQFF
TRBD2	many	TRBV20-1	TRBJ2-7	TGCAGTGCTAGAGATAACCTCCTCCTAGCGGGGGCTAGCTCCTACGAGCAGTACTTC	CSARDNLLLAGASSYEQYF
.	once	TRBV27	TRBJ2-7	TGTGCCAGCAGTGAACAGGGTTTGGGCGAGCAGTACTTC	CASSEQGLGEQYF
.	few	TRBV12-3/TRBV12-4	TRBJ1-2	TGTGCCAGCAGTTTCAGGGGAAGCGACTATGGCTACACCTTC	CASSFRGSDYGYTF
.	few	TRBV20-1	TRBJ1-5	TGCAGTGCAAGCACAAGCAATCAGCCCCAGCATTTT	CSASTSNQPQHF
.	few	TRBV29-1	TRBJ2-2	TGCAGCGTTCGGGGGCAGGGGATCGCCGGGGAGCTGTTTTTT	CSVRGQGIAGELFF
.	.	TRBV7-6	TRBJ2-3	TGTGCCAGCAGCTTCGGGACCACAGCTACGCAGTATTTT	CASSFGTTATQYF
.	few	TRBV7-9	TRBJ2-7	TGTGCCAGCAGCTTCGGGACGGTCGAGCAGTACTTC	CASSFGTVEQYF
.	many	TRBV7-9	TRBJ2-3	TGTGCCAGCAGCTACTGGGACTGGGGCACAGATACGCAGTATTTT	CASSYWDWGTDTQYF
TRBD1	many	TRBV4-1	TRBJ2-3	TGCGCCAGCAGCTATGGACAGGGGGTCTACACAGATACGCAGTATTTT	CASSYGQGVYTDTQYF
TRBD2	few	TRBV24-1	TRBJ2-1	TGTGCCACCAGTGACACCACTAGCGGGAGGATCCATGAGCAGTTCTTC	CATSDTTSGRIHEQFF